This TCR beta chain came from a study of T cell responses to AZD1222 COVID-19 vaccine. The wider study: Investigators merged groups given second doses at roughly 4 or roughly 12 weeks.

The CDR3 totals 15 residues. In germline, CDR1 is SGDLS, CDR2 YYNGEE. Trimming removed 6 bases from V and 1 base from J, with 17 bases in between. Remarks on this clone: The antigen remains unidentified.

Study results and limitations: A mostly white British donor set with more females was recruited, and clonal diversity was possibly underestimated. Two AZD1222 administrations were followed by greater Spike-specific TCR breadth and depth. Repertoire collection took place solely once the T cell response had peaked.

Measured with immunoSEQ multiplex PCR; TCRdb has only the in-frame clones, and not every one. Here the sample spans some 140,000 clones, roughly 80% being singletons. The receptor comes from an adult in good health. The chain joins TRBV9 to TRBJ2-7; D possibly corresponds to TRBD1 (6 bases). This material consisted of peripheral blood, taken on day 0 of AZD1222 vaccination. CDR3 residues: CASTPGQISSYEQYF. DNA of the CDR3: TGTGCCAGCACCCCAGGACAGATCTCTTCCTACGAGCAGTACTTC.